The rows below give T cell receptor beta chains drawn from one sample of a study of molecular identifiers for immune sequencing clone quantification. TCRdb used MiXCR to reprocess the PCR reads, holding one entry per CDR3 protein. The sample has about half a million distinct CDR3 sequences, about 26% seen once. Specimen: naive CD8+ T cells from blood, with Jurkat cell RNA spiked in. The receptors come from a human donor in good health. Some libraries in this study had Jurkat cell RNA spiked in. The CDR3 runs from the conserved cysteine through the conserved F or W. D genes are given only for firm matches. Clone size is not always given. Where it is, it says once, few, many or a class for expanded clones.

J,D,size,V,CDR3,DNA
TRBJ2-3,-,many,TRBV24-1,CATSDLSDTQYF,TGTGCCACCAGTGATTTAAGTGATACGCAGTATTTT
TRBJ2-3,-,many,TRBV5-1,CASSLGTIEGDTQYF,TGCGCCAGCAGCTTGGGGACAATCGAGGGGGATACGCAGTATTTT
TRBJ2-3,-,few,TRBV4-2,CASSQIAGTSTDTQYF,TGTGCCAGCAGCCAAATCGCGGGAACTAGCACAGATACGCAGTATTTT
TRBJ2-1,-,-,TRBV11-3,CASSSDIDNEQFF,TGTGCCAGCAGCAGTGACATCGACAATGAGCAGTTCTTC
TRBJ2-1,-,many,TRBV7-2,CASSLVTFNEQFF,TGTGCCAGCAGCTTAGTAACATTCAATGAGCAGTTCTTC
TRBJ2-7,TRBD1,-,TRBV13,CASSPRDRDHEQYF,TGTGCCAGCAGCCCCCGGGACAGGGACCACGAGCAGTACTTC
TRBJ2-3,-,-,TRBV9,CASSGAVAGDTQYF,TGTGCCAGCAGCGGGGCCGTGGCTGGGGATACGCAGTATTTT
TRBJ1-2,-,-,TRBV20-1,CSAGPLEPEKANYGYTF,TGCAGTGCTGGGCCCCTGGAGCCAGAGAAAGCTAACTATGGCTACACCTTC
TRBJ1-1,-,-,TRBV7-9,CASNLGPNTEAFF,TGTGCCAGCAATCTTGGGCCGAACACTGAAGCTTTCTTT
TRBJ2-7,-,few,TRBV7-9,CASSPPSAGSREQYF,TGTGCCAGCAGCCCCCCCTCGGCGGGGAGCCGCGAGCAGTACTTC
TRBJ2-2,TRBD1,-,TRBV19,CASSIIPGQGYTGELFF,TGTGCCAGTAGTATAATACCGGGACAGGGATACACCGGGGAGCTGTTTTTT
TRBJ2-5,-,-,TRBV5-6,CASSLTDRETQYF,TGTGCCAGCAGCTTGACAGATAGAGAGACCCAGTACTTC
TRBJ2-2,TRBD2,few,TRBV5-4,CASSSAGGANTGELFF,TGTGCCAGCAGCTCTGCGGGGGGAGCGAACACCGGGGAGCTGTTTTTT
TRBJ2-2,TRBD2,few,TRBV20-1,CSARVGVAGISGELFF,TGCAGTGCTAGAGTGGGCGTAGCGGGAATCTCCGGGGAGCTGTTTTTT
TRBJ2-7,TRBD1,-,TRBV27,CASSLMTGSHEQYF,TGTGCCAGCAGTTTGATGACAGGGTCCCACGAGCAGTACTTC
TRBJ2-3,-,many,TRBV12-3/TRBV12-4,CASSRTASTDTQYF,TGTGCCAGCAGTAGGACAGCTAGCACAGATACGCAGTATTTT
TRBJ1-5,-,few,TRBV28,CASSLTPGGNQPQHF,TGTGCCAGCAGTTTGACCCCCGGGGGCAATCAGCCCCAGCATTTT
TRBJ1-1,-,many,TRBV5-5,CASSVSYQTGTLNTEAFF,TGTGCCAGCAGCGTGTCATACCAAACCGGGACCCTGAACACTGAAGCTTTCTTT
TRBJ2-7,-,few,TRBV9,CASSVGYGSSYEQYF,TGTGCCAGCAGCGTAGGTTATGGGAGCTCCTACGAGCAGTACTTC
TRBJ2-1,TRBD2,-,TRBV27,CASKPPGLAYNEQFF,TGTGCCAGCAAACCACCCGGACTAGCTTACAATGAGCAGTTCTTC
TRBJ2-2,TRBD1,few,TRBV9,CASSVEGQGVLDTGELFF,TGTGCCAGCAGCGTAGAGGGACAGGGGGTTTTGGACACCGGGGAGCTGTTTTTT
TRBJ2-1,-,-,TRBV6-5,CASSPNSGESYNEQFF,TGTGCCAGCAGCCCCAACTCAGGGGAATCCTACAATGAGCAGTTCTTC
TRBJ2-5,-,many,TRBV13,CASSLNRRSQETQYF,TGTGCCAGCAGCTTAAACCGGAGGAGCCAAGAGACCCAGTACTTC
TRBJ2-7,-,many,TRBV20-1,CSAGTEVRDEQYF,TGCAGTGCAGGGACTGAGGTTCGGGACGAGCAGTACTTC
TRBJ2-7,-,-,TRBV9,CASSAPNKDYEQYF,TGTGCCAGCAGCGCCCCAAACAAAGACTACGAGCAGTACTTC
TRBJ2-7,TRBD2,-,TRBV20-1,CNAKLGLANEQYF,TGCAATGCCAAACTGGGACTAGCAAACGAGCAGTACTTC
TRBJ2-3,TRBD2,few,TRBV12-3/TRBV12-4,CASSLYRGGSFTDTQYF,TGTGCCAGCAGTTTATACCGCGGGGGGTCCTTCACAGATACGCAGTATTTT
TRBJ2-5,TRBD2,-,TRBV7-6,CASSLDGGGAFLYF,TGTGCCAGCAGCTTAGATGGCGGGGGTGCTTTCCTTTACTTC
TRBJ1-2,-,few,TRBV19,CASRLGTGYGYTF,TGTGCCAGTAGGCTTGGGACCGGCTATGGCTACACCTTC
TRBJ2-5,-,-,TRBV20-1,CSARSERSGETQYF,TGCAGTGCCAGGAGTGAGCGCTCTGGAGAGACCCAGTACTTC
TRBJ2-7,-,many,TRBV5-6,CASSFRSGTEQYF,TGTGCCAGCAGCTTTCGGTCGGGAACCGAGCAGTACTTC
TRBJ2-1,-,many,TRBV12-3/TRBV12-4,CASSPGARIDENEQFF,TGTGCCAGCAGTCCCGGGGCCCGTATCGATGAGAATGAGCAGTTCTTC
TRBJ2-7,TRBD2,-,TRBV9,CASSANLGGTREQYF,TGTGCCAGCAGCGCCAACCTGGGGGGGACGAGAGAGCAGTACTTC
TRBJ1-1,-,many,TRBV5-5,CASSYPPALEAFF,TGTGCCAGCAGTTATCCCCCAGCCTTAGAAGCTTTCTTT
TRBJ1-4,TRBD1,-,TRBV20-1,CSARGEPGTVTATNEKLFF,TGCAGTGCTAGAGGGGAACCTGGGACAGTGACTGCAACTAATGAAAAACTGTTTTTT
TRBJ2-3,-,many,TRBV9,CASSTGISTDTQYF,TGTGCCAGCAGTACCGGGATTAGCACAGATACGCAGTATTTT
TRBJ2-2,TRBD1,many,TRBV6-4,CASSATTGSQVTGELFF,TGTGCCAGCAGTGCCACGACAGGGAGTCAGGTCACCGGGGAGCTGTTTTTT
TRBJ2-3,-,-,TRBV11-1,CASSLWKGSTDTQYF,TGTGCCAGCAGCTTATGGAAGGGCTCCACAGATACGCAGTATTTT
TRBJ2-7,TRBD2,many,TRBV27,CASSLYPALAYEQYF,TGTGCCAGCAGTTTATACCCGGCACTAGCGTACGAGCAGTACTTC
TRBJ1-5,-,many,TRBV20-1,CSARAGAQPQHF,TGCAGTGCTAGGGCAGGGGCCCAGCCCCAGCATTTT
TRBJ1-1,-,many,TRBV13,CASSLQEGTEAFF,TGTGCCAGCAGCTTACAGGAGGGGACTGAAGCTTTCTTT
TRBJ2-7,-,-,TRBV20-1,CSARAPGDCSSYEQYF,TGCAGTGCTAGAGCCCCGGGGGACTGTAGCTCCTACGAGCAGTACTTC
TRBJ2-2,-,few,TRBV4-1,CASSQGRRGSEAPNTGELFF,TGCGCCAGCAGCCAAGGACGGCGCGGCAGCGAAGCTCCGAACACCGGGGAGCTGTTTTTT
TRBJ2-7,-,many,TRBV6-5,CASSYTPGEGYEQYF,TGTGCCAGCAGTTATACCCCAGGGGAGGGCTACGAGCAGTACTTC
TRBJ2-1,TRBD2,few,TRBV19,CASSIDKGLAGARSYNEQFF,TGTGCCAGTAGTATAGATAAAGGACTAGCGGGAGCACGGAGCTACAATGAGCAGTTCTTC
TRBJ2-7,-,many,TRBV7-6,CASSLGGGEQYF,TGCGCCAGCAGCTTGGGGGGAGGCGAGCAGTACTTC
TRBJ2-7,-,many,TRBV20-1,CSARYEVSSYEQYF,TGCAGTGCTAGATACGAGGTCAGCTCCTACGAGCAGTACTTC
TRBJ2-2,-,many,TRBV3-1,CASSQAGLANTGELFF,TGTGCCAGCAGCCAAGCTGGTCTCGCGAACACCGGGGAGCTGTTTTTT
TRBJ2-2,-,-,TRBV12-3/TRBV12-4,CASSFRGTNGELFF,TGTGCCAGCAGTTTTCGCGGGACAAACGGGGAGCTGTTTTTT
TRBJ2-7,-,many,TRBV28,CASSYTGREQYF,TGTGCCAGCAGTTACACAGGGCGCGAGCAGTACTTC